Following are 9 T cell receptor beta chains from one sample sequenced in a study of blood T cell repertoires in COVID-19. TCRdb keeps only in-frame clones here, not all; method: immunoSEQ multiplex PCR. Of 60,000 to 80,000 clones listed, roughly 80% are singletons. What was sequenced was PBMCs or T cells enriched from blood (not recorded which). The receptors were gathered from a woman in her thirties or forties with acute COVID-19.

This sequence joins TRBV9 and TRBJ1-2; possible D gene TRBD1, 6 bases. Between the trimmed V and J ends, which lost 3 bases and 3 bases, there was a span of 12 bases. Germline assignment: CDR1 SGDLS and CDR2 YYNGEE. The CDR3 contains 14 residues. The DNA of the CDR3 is TGTGCCAGCAGCGGGGACATCGGGGACTATGGCTACACCTTC. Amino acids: CASSGDIGDYGYTF. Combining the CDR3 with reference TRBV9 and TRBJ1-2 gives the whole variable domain DSGVTQTPKHLITATGQRVTLRCSPRSGDLSVYWYQQSLDQGLQFLIQYYNGEERAKGNILERFSAQQFPDLHSELNLSSLELGDSALYFCASSGDIGDYGYTFGSGTRLTVV.

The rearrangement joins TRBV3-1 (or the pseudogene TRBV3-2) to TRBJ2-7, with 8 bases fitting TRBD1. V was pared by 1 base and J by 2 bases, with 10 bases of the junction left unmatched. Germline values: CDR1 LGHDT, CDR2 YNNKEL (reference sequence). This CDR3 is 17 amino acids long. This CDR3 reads CASSQGGWTGNPYEQYF. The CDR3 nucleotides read TGTGCCAGCAGCCAAGGAGGATGGACAGGGAACCCCTACGAGCAGTACTTC.

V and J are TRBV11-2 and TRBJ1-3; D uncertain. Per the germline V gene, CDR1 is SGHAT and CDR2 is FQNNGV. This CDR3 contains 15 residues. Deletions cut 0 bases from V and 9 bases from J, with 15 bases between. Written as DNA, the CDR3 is TGTGCCAGCAGCTTAGATGGGCAGCCTGGAGGCACCATATATTTT. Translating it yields CASSLDGQPGGTIYF.

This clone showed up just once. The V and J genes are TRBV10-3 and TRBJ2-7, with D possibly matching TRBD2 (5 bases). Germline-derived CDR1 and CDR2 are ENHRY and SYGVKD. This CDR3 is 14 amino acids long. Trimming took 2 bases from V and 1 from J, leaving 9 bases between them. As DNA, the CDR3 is TGTGCCATCAGTGAGGGGCTAGCTTCCTACGAGCAGTACTTC. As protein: CAISEGLASYEQYF.

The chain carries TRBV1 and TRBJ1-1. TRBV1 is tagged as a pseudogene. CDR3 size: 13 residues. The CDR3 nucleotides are TGCACCAGCAGCCACCTTCCTCGCACTGAAGCTTTCTTT. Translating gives CTSSHLPRTEAFF.

The CDR3: CASSYNGKGEKLFF. The CDR3 DNA is TGTGCCAGCAGTTACAATGGAAAGGGGGAAAAACTGTTTTTT. V usage is TRBV6-5 and J usage is TRBJ1-4, with D maybe TRBD1 (5 bases). V shed 2 bases and J shed 8 bases, with 12 bases lying between them. In germline, CDR1 is MNHEY, CDR2 SVGAGI. The CDR3 consists of 14 residues.

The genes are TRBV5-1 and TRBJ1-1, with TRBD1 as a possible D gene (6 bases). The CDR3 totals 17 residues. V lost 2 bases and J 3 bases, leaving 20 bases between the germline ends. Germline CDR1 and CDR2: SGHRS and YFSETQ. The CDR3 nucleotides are TGCGCCAGCAGCTTACCCAAACACAGGGTGGGTGACACTGAAGCTTTCTTT. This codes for CASSLPKHRVGDTEAFF.

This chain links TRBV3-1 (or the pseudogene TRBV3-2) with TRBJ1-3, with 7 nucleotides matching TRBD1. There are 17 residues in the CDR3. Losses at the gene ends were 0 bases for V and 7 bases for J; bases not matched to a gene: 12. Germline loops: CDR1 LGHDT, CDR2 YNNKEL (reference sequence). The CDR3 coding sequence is TGTGCCAGCAGCCAAGAGATTCTGGCAGGGGGAGGCAACACCATATATTTT. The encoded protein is CASSQEILAGGGNTIYF.

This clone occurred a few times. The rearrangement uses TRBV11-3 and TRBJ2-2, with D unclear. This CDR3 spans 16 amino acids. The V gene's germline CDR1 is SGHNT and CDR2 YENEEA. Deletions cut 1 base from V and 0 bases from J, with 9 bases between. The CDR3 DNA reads TGTGCCAGCAGCTTAGTCTCCAGTACGAACACCGGGGAGCTGTTTTTT. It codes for CASSLVSSTNTGELFF. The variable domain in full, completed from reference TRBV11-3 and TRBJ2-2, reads EAGVVQSPRYKIIEKKQPVAFWCNPISGHNTLYWYLQNLGQGPELLIRYENEEAVDDSQLPKDRFSAERLKGVDSTLKIQPAELGDSAVYLCASSLVSSTNTGELFFGEGSRLTVL.